Listed here are 10 T cell receptor beta chains from one sample, sequenced in a study of shared clonotypes between healthy human individuals. The protocol was immunoSEQ multiplex PCR, while the TCRdb copy is restricted to in-frame clones and leaves out a portion. The data contain 500,000 or so clones, 90% to 97% of them seen just once; the ten biggest clones take up about 0.06%. The sequenced material came from naive CD4+ T cells sorted from blood. The subset was: CD45RA+ positively selected. These receptors all come from a woman aged 25 to 39 in good health.

The rearrangement links TRBV28 to TRBJ1-5, with 10 bases matching TRBD1. Germline CDR1 and CDR2: MDHEN and SYDVKM. This CDR3 comprises 14 residues. V was pared by 9 bases and J by 10 bases, with 12 bases of the junction left unmatched. DNA of the CDR3: TGTGCCAGTCAACCGGGACAGGGGTTAGGTCCCCAGCATTTT. Encoded protein: CASQPGQGLGPQHF.

This clone showed up just once. The chain employs TRBV7-9 and TRBJ2-7; a weak D match, TRBD2 (6 bases). V was clipped by 5 bases and J by 5 bases, with 13 bases between them. Looked up from germline, CDR1 is SEHNR and CDR2 is FQNEAQ (reference sequence). The CDR3 sequence is 13 residues long. The CDR3 protein is CASSIGRWDEQYF. DNA of the CDR3: TGTGCCAGCAGCATAGGGAGGTGGGACGAGCAGTACTTC.

This clone was found once. CDR3 region: CAWSVSLADTQYF. DNA for the CDR3: TGTGCCTGGAGTGTTTCTCTTGCAGATACGCAGTATTTT. This chain links TRBV30 with TRBJ2-3; D remains ambiguous. The V gene's germline CDR1 is GTSNPN and CDR2 SVGIG (reference sequence). This CDR3 has 13 residues. The V end lost 0 bases, the J end lost 4 bases, and 8 bases lay between the germline ends.

J is TRBJ2-2 and V is TRBV28; the D call may be TRBD1 or TRBD2 (5 bases each). The germline CDR1 and CDR2 sequences are MDHEN and SYDVKM. Trimming left V 1 base short and J 2 bases short, with 11 bases between. This CDR3 is 16 amino acids long. The CDR3 nucleotides read TGTGCCAGCAGTTTATTGACAGCGGCCAACACCGGGGAGCTGTTTTTT. Its translation: CASSLLTAANTGELFF.

As concerns this clone: This sample also contains other DNA sequences that code for the same CDR3. This rearrangement joins TRBV6-5 to TRBJ1-4, with TRBD1 matching over 7 bases. Per the germline V gene, CDR1 is MNHEY and CDR2 is SVGAGI. V gave up 6 bases and J gave up 8 bases; unmatched junction bases: 3. This CDR3 contains 12 residues. For the CDR3, the DNA is TGTGCCAGCAGCGAACAGGGGGAAAAACTGTTTTTT. Amino acid sequence: CASSEQGEKLFF.

This clone appeared a single time. The CDR3 region is CASSPWSSGANVLTF. The CDR3 DNA follows: TGTGCCAGCAGCCCCTGGAGCTCTGGGGCCAACGTCCTGACTTTC. V and J are TRBV27 and TRBJ2-6; D is unclear. The CDR3 sequence is 15 residues long. Germline CDR1 and CDR2: MNHEY and SMNVEV (reference sequence). V was clipped by 6 bases and J by 0 bases, with 9 bases between them.

The chain recombines TRBV18 with TRBJ1-1, with a possible D match to TRBD1 (5 bases). Trimming removed 3 bases from V and 5 bases from J, with 10 bases in between. Germline values: CDR1 KGHSH, CDR2 LQKENI. This CDR3 contains 13 residues. CDR3 sequence: CASSPGGVTEAFF. CDR3 DNA sequence: TGTGCCAGCTCACCGGGGGGAGTAACTGAAGCTTTCTTT.

The chain uses TRBV5-6 and TRBJ2-1, with 11 bases aligning to TRBD2. The junction had 7 bases not matched to a gene; V was cut back by 1 base and J by 4 bases. The CDR3 is 17 amino acids. Per germline, CDR1 SGHDT and CDR2 YYEEEE. The CDR3 here is CASSLTGGTSGYNEQFF. In DNA, the CDR3 is TGTGCCAGCAGCTTGACAGGGGGGACTAGCGGTTACAATGAGCAGTTCTTC.

This clone was seen just once. V gene TRBV29-1 combines with J gene TRBJ2-7, with D perhaps matching TRBD2 (6 bases). The CDR3 spans 16 residues. The germline V gene encodes CDR1 SQVTM and CDR2 ANQGSEA. The germline V and J ends were trimmed by 5 bases and 5 bases, with 25 bases remaining between them. The CDR3 is CSVSYPGQGGGDEQYF. The CDR3 nucleotides are TGCAGCGTTTCTTACCCAGGTCAGGGCGGAGGGGACGAGCAGTACTTC.

The V gene is TRBV11-1, the J gene TRBJ1-2; D unclear. CDR1 is SGHAT, CDR2 FQDESV, per germline (reference sequence). The CDR3 has 12 amino acids. V dropped 4 bases and J dropped 3 bases, with 6 bases sitting between them. The CDR3, as DNA: TGTGCCAGCAGCTCAAGGGACTATGGCTACACCTTC. Translated: CASSSRDYGYTF.